The 15 T cell receptor beta chains below come from one sample, sequenced in a study of blood T cell repertoires in COVID-19. Produced via immunoSEQ multiplex PCR; TCRdb's table is partial and in-frame only. This sample carries about 220,000 clones, 80% to 85% of them seen once, and the ten largest clones take approximately 3%. Source material: peripheral blood. Receptor source: a woman in her 30s who had recovered from COVID-19.

CDR3 residues: CSARQRNTEAFF. Here the CDR3 DNA reads TGCAGCGCCCGACAGCGTAACACTGAAGCTTTCTTT. The chain uses TRBV29-1 and TRBJ1-1, with a weak D call TRBD1 (5 bases). V shed 7 bases and J shed 2 bases, with 11 bases lying between them. Looked up from germline, CDR1 is SQVTM and CDR2 is ANQGSEA. CDR3 length: 12 amino acids.

This chain joins TRBV29-1 and TRBJ1-5, with 8 bases lining up with TRBD1. The CDR3 contains 13 residues. Trimming removed 5 bases from V and 1 base from J; junction bases left unmatched: 1. Germline V gives CDR1 SQVTM, CDR2 ANQGSEA. CDR3 bases: TGCAGCGTTTGGACAGGGAGCAATCAGCCCCAGCATTTT. Its protein product is CSVWTGSNQPQHF.

The genes are TRBV3-1 (or the pseudogene TRBV3-2) and TRBJ1-4; weak D call: TRBD1 (5 bases). The CDR3 is 13 amino acids. Germline lookup yields CDR1 LGHDT and CDR2 YNNKEL (reference sequence). Trimming removed 3 bases at V and 11 bases at J, with 13 bases between. CDR3 nucleotides: TGTGCCAGCAGCCACGGGGGGGGGTCCAAACTGTTTTTT. Encoded protein: CASSHGGGSKLFF.

V is TRBV3-1 (or the pseudogene TRBV3-2) and J is TRBJ1-2; D is unresolved. This CDR3 is 15 amino acids long. The ends were cut back, 0 bases at V and 5 bases at J, with 13 bases in the middle. CDR1 and CDR2 from the germline V gene are LGHDT and YNNKEL (reference sequence). DNA of the CDR3: TGTGCCAGCAGCCAAGAAGGCGCGGGAACGTATGGCTACACCTTC. It is translated as CASSQEGAGTYGYTF.

The chain carries TRBV19 and TRBJ1-5; D unclear. Trimming left V 5 bases short and J 2 bases short, with 16 bases between. This CDR3 has 16 residues. From germline, CDR1 is LNHDA and CDR2 SQIVND (reference sequence). The CDR3 DNA reads TGTGCCAGTAGTCCAAACCGGAGGGCAGGCAATCAGCCCCAGCATTTT. Its protein is CASSPNRRAGNQPQHF.

This clone has just a few counts. The J gene is TRBJ1-6, the V gene TRBV30; 7 bases match TRBD1. The CDR3 length is 12 residues. CDR1 is GTSNPN, CDR2 SVGIG, per germline (reference sequence). With V trimmed by 0 bases and J by 19 bases, 9 bases remained unmatched. The CDR3 nucleotides are TGTGCCTGGAGTGTAGGGCAGGGGGTCCCTCACTTT. Residues: CAWSVGQGVPHF. Variable domain in full (rest from reference TRBV30 and TRBJ1-6): SQTIHQWPATLVQPVGSPLSLECTVEGTSNPNLYWYRQAAGRGLQLLFYSVGIGQISSEVPQNLSASRPQDRQFILSSKKLLLSDSGFYLCAWSVGQGVPHFGNGTRLTVT.

This clone has a single count. V usage is TRBV27 and J usage is TRBJ1-1; possible D gene TRBD1, 6 bases. The CDR3 totals 15 residues. V was pared by 2 bases and J by 3 bases, with 13 bases between. CDR1 and CDR2 (germline): MNHEY, SMNVEV (reference sequence). The CDR3 DNA is TGTGCCAGCAGTTTAGGGTCGGGGGGCTACACTGAAGCTTTCTTT. Its translation is CASSLGSGGYTEAFF.

The CDR3 DNA reads as TGTGCCAGCAGCGTAGCTCTGGCGGGGAACACTGAAGCTTTCTTT. Protein product: CASSVALAGNTEAFF. The chain uses TRBV9 and TRBJ1-1; D is uncertain. Germline lookup yields CDR1 SGDLS and CDR2 YYNGEE. V gave up 0 bases and J gave up 1 base, with 10 bases separating them. This CDR3 contains 15 residues.

The gene calls are TRBV7-2 and TRBJ2-7, with 8 bases matching TRBD1. In germline, CDR1 is SGHTA, CDR2 FQGNSA. Trimming removed 5 bases from V and 2 bases from J; junction bases left unmatched: 8. The CDR3 is 15 amino acids. Written as DNA, the CDR3 is TGTGCCAGCAGCCGGACAGGGTTGGAACCCTACGAGCAGTACTTC. Translating gives CASSRTGLEPYEQYF. Full variable domain (missing parts from reference TRBV7-2 and TRBJ2-7): GAGVSQSPSNKVTEKGKDVELRCDPISGHTALYWYRQSLGQGLEFLIYFQGNSAPDKSGLPSDRFSAERTGGSVSTLTIQRTQQEDSAVYLCASSRTGLEPYEQYFGPGTRLTVT.

V and J are TRBV5-5 and TRBJ2-7; 8 bases match TRBD1. V lost 5 bases to trimming and J lost 6 bases; unmatched junction nucleotides: 4. This CDR3 has 12 residues. Germline V gene lookup returns CDR1 SGHKS and CDR2 YYEKEE (reference sequence). Here the CDR3 DNA reads TGTGCCAGCAGTTTTACAGGGGGCGAGCAGTACTTC. This encodes CASSFTGGEQYF.

V and J are TRBV20-1 and TRBJ2-1; maybe TRBD2 (6 bases). The germline CDR1 and CDR2 sequences are DFQATT and SNEGSKA (reference sequence). Trimming took 3 bases from V and 1 from J, leaving 13 bases between them. This CDR3 is built from 15 residues. CDR3 sequence: CSASKHSGSYNEQFF. CDR3 nucleotide sequence: TGCAGTGCTAGTAAACATAGCGGTTCCTACAATGAGCAGTTCTTC.

This chain uses TRBV5-4 with TRBJ2-2; 9 nucleotides line up with TRBD2. The CDR3 has 16 residues. V lost 1 base and J lost 7; bases outside the gene matches: 8. Germline CDR1 reads SGHNT; CDR2 reads YYREEE (reference sequence). The CDR3 region has the DNA TGTGCCAGCAGCTTGCCAGCGGGAGGTGGAGACGGGGAGCTGTTTTTT. Encoded protein: CASSLPAGGGDGELFF.

V usage is TRBV6-5 and J usage is TRBJ1-1; TRBD1 matches 8 bases. J lost 5 bases, V lost 0 bases, and 5 bases had no gene match. The CDR3 runs to 15 residues. CDR1 and CDR2 (germline): MNHEY, SVGAGI. CDR3 region: CASSYSRGLRTEAFF. Written as DNA, the CDR3 is TGTGCCAGCAGTTACTCCAGGGGGCTTCGAACTGAAGCTTTCTTT.

The sample holds one count of this clone. The chain has TRBV5-6 and TRBJ1-2; 8 nucleotides match TRBD1. V was clipped by 1 base and J by 4 bases; unmatched bases: 3. CDR1 and CDR2 (germline): SGHDT, YYEEEE. CDR3 length equals 14 residues. As DNA, the CDR3 is TGTGCCAGCAGCTTGAGGACAGGGTTCTATGGCTACACCTTC. Its protein is CASSLRTGFYGYTF.

The rearrangement uses TRBV3-1 (or the pseudogene TRBV3-2) and TRBJ1-1, with TRBD1 identical over 7 bases. V shed 2 bases and J 4 bases; nucleotides not matched to a gene: 7. Germline values: CDR1 LGHDT, CDR2 YNNKEL (reference sequence). The CDR3 spans 15 residues. CDR3 in amino acids: CASSQRTGVRTEAFF. Here the CDR3 DNA reads TGTGCCAGCAGCCAACGAACAGGGGTCCGCACTGAAGCTTTCTTT.